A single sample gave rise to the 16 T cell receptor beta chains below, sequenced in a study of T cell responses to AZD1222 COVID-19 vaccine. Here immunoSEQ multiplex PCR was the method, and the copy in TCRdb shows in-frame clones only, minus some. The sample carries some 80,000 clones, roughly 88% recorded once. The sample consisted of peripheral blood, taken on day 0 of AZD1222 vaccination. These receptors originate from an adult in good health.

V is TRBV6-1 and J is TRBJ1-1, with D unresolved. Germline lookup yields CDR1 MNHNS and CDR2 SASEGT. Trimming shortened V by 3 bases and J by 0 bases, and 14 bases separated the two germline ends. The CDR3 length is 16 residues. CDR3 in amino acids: CASSDRFGVLNTEAFF. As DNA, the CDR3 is TGTGCCAGCAGTGATAGGTTCGGGGTATTGAACACTGAAGCTTTCTTT.

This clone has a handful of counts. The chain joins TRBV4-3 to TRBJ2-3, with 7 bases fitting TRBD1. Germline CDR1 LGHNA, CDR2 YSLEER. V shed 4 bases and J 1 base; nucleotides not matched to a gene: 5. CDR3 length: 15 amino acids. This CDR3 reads CASSPTGYGTDTQYF. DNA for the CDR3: TGCGCCAGCAGCCCGACAGGGTATGGCACAGATACGCAGTATTTT.

As DNA, the CDR3 is TGTGCCAGCAGCCCCGGGGAGGGGTTGCTCTATGGCTACACCTTC. It codes for CASSPGEGLLYGYTF. The V call is TRBV7-9, the J call TRBJ1-2, with D tentatively TRBD1 (5 bases). The V end was cut by 5 bases, the J end by 4 bases, with 17 bases between. Looked up from germline, CDR1 is SEHNR and CDR2 is FQNEAQ (reference sequence). CDR3 size: 15 residues.

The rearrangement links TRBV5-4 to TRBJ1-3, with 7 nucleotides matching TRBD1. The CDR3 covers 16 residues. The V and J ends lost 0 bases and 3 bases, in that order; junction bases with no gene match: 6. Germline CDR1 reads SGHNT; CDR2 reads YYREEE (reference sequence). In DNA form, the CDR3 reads TGTGCCAGCAGCTTGGGTGGCAGGGGGAGTGGAAACACCATATATTTT. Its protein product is CASSLGGRGSGNTIYF.

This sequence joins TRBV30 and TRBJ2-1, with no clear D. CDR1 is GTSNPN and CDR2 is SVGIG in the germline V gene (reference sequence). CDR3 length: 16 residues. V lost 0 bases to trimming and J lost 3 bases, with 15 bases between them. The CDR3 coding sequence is TGTGCCTGGAGTGTAGGCCTCTCCCGGGTCTACAATGAGCAGTTCTTC. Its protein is CAWSVGLSRVYNEQFF.

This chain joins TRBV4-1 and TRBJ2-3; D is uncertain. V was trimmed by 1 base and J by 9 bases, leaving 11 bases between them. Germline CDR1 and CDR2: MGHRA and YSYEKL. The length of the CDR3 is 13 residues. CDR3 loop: CASSQVHGETQYF. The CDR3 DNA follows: TGCGCCAGCAGCCAAGTTCATGGCGAGACGCAGTATTTT.

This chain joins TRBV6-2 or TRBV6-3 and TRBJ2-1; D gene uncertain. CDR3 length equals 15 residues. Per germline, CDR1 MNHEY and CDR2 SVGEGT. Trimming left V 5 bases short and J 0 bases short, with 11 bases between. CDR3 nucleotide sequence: TGTGCCAGCAGTAGGGAATCAAGCTCCTACAATGAGCAGTTCTTC. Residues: CASSRESSSYNEQFF.

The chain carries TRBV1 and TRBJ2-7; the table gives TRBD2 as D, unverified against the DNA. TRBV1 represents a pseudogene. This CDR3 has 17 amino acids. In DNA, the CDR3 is TGCACCAGCAGCCAAGATGGTCAACTAGCGGCAACCTACGAGCAGTACTTC. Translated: CTSSQDGQLAATYEQYF.

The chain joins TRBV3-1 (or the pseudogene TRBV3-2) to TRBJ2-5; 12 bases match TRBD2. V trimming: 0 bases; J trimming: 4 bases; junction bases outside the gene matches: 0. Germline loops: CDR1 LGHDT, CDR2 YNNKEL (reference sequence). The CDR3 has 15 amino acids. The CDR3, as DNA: TGTGCCAGCAGCCAAGAACTAGCGGGAGGAGAGACCCAGTACTTC. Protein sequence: CASSQELAGGETQYF.

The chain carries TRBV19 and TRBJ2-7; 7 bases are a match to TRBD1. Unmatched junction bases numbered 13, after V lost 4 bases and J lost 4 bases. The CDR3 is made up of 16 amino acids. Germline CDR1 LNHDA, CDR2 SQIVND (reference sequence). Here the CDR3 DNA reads TGTGCCAGTAGTAGCCCGGGGACAGAGAACTTTTACGAGCAGTACTTC. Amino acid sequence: CASSSPGTENFYEQYF.

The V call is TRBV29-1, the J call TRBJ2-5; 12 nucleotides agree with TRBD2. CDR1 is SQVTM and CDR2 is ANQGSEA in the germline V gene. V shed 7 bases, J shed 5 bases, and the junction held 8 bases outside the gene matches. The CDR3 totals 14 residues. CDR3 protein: CSARTSGTGETQYF. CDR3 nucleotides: TGCAGCGCTCGGACTAGCGGGACAGGGGAGACCCAGTACTTC.

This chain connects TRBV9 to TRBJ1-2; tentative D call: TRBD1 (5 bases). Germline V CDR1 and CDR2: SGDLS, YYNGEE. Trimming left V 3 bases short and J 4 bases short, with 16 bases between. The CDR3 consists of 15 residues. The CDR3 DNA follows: TGTGCCAGCAGCGCCGGGGCAGTTGCTGCCTATGGCTACACCTTC. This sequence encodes CASSAGAVAAYGYTF.

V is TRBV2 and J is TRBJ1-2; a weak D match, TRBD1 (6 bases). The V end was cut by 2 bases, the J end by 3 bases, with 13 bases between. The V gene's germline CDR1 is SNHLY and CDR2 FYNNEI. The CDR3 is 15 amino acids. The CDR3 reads CASSERGARDYGYTF. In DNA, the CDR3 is TGTGCCAGCAGTGAAAGGGGGGCCAGGGACTATGGCTACACCTTC.

This CDR3 is CASSYPPGNTEAFF. The CDR3 region has the DNA TGTGCCAGCAGTTACCCCCCCGGGAACACTGAAGCTTTCTTT. The chain uses TRBV6-2 or TRBV6-3 and TRBJ1-1; D is undetermined. The CDR3 is 14 amino acids. Germline V gene data show CDR1 as MNHEY and CDR2 as SVGEGT. V lost 2 bases and J lost 1, with 8 bases in between.

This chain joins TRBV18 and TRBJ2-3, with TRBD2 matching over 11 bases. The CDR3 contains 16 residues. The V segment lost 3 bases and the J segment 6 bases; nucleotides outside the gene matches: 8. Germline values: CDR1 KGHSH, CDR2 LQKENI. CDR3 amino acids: CASSPRRTSGGDTQYF. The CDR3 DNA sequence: TGTGCCAGCTCACCGCGGCGAACTAGCGGGGGTGATACGCAGTATTTT.

The CDR3 loop reads CASSYSPSTQNYEQYF. In DNA, the CDR3 is TGTGCCAGCAGTTACTCCCCCTCGACACAGAACTACGAGCAGTACTTC. The V call is TRBV6-2 or TRBV6-3, the J call TRBJ2-7; no definite D call. V gave up 0 bases and J gave up 3 bases, with 15 bases separating them. The CDR3 consists of 16 residues. CDR1 and CDR2 (germline): MNHEY, SVGEGT.